This T cell receptor (beta chain) was identified during a study of response to subunit inactivated influenza vaccine (dated by TCRdb to the late 2010s). Looking at the study overall: The study used deep quantitative T cell receptor repertoire profiling to track responses to a trivalent subunit inactivated influenza vaccine. On the study overall, not on this receptor specifically: It was suggested by the authors that each seasonal influenza vaccination may recruit only a limited number of new T cells.

From a lookup of the germline V gene, CDR1 and CDR2 are SGHVS and FQNEAQ. A distance of 16 bases separates the germline ends of V and J, which lose 4 bases and 0 bases respectively. The CDR3 measures 17 amino acids from cysteine to phenylalanine. This entry keeps only the CDR3 DNA: 51 bases, framed from base 1. In this sample, this clonotype turned up a few times. The specificity of this receptor is unknown. The sample holds no much larger clone one base away, and base qualities are not on file. Preparation of the library involved RT-PCR. Sequencer: Illumina HiSeq 2500. TCRdb trimmed public reads at Q25 via fastp, called clones via MiXCR and kept in-frame beta chains. Rows with one shared CDR3 protein collapse into an entry with the most common genes and DNA. In this sample the table shows approximately 680,000 distinct CDR3 sequences, around 14% of which occur a single time. The ten most abundant clones make up 11% of the sample.

The chain uses TRBV7-8 and TRBJ2-1; the D region possibly corresponds to TRBD2 (6 bases align). The specimen comprised PBMCs from blood, sampled 11 to 12 days after vaccination. The TCR comes from a man aged 50 to 60 who received an inactivated influenza vaccine. Donor details come from another sample of the same person, matched by shared clones. The bases read TGTGCCAGCAGCTCCTTACCGGGACTTAGCTCCTACAATGAGCAGTTCTTC. This codes for CASSSLPGLSSYNEQFF.